This TCR beta chain was sequenced for a study of blood T cell repertoires in COVID-19. Background on the study: From the United States, Italy and Spain came samples of acute and convalescent COVID-19. PBMCs, B-cell-depleted T cells, or T cells were the source of the cDNA or gDNA that made up the material.

Here immunoSEQ multiplex PCR was the method, and the copy in TCRdb shows in-frame clones only, minus some. This table has about 370,000 clones, around 91% appearing once. Adults between roughly 18 and 89 years of age took part from 20 to 25 US areas. Sequencing was performed on PBMCs or T cells enriched from blood (not recorded which). The receptor was derived from a man aged 18 to 35 who had recovered from COVID-19.

This CDR3 reads CASSLGQGREQYF. The CDR3 DNA sequence: TGTGCCAGCAGCCTGGGACAGGGGCGGGAGCAGTACTTC. This sequence joins TRBV3-1 (or the pseudogene TRBV3-2) and TRBJ2-7, with 10 bases matching TRBD1. CDR3 length: 13 amino acids. From germline, CDR1 is LGHDT and CDR2 YNNKEL (reference sequence). The junction had 4 bases not matched to a gene; V was cut back by 4 bases and J by 7 bases.